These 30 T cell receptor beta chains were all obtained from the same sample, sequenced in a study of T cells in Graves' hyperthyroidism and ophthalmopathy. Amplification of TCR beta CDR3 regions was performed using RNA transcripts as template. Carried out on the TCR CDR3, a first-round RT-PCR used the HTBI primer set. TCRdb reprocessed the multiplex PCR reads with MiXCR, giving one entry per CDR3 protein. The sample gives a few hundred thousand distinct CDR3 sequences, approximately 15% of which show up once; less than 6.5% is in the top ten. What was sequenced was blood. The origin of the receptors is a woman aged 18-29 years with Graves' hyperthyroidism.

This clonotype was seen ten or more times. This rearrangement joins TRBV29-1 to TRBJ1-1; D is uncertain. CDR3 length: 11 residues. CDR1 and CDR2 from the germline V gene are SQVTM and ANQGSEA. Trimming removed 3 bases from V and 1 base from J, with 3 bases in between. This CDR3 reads CSVDQNTEAFF. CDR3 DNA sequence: TGCAGCGTTGATCAGAACACTGAAGCTTTCTTT.

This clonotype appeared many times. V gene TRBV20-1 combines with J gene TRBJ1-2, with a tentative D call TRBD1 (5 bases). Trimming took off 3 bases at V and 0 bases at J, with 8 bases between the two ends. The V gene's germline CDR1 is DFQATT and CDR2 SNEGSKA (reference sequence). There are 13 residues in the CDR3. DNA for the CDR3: TGCAGTGCTAGCGTCAGGGCTAACTATGGCTACACCTTC. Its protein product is CSASVRANYGYTF.

The CDR3 is CASSHPPQAGRDGYTF. The CDR3 nucleotides read TGCGCCAGCAGCCACCCCCCACAGGCAGGGCGGGATGGCTACACCTTC. The chain employs TRBV4-3 and TRBJ1-2; possible D gene TRBD1, 5 bases. The CDR3 consists of 16 residues. V lost 3 bases and J lost 6, with 20 bases in between. In germline, CDR1 is LGHNA, CDR2 YSLEER.

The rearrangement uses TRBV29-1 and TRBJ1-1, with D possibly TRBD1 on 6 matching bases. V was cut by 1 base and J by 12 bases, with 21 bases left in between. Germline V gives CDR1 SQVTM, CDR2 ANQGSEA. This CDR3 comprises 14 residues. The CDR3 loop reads CSVEVTGLGSGSFF. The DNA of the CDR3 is TGCAGCGTTGAAGTGACAGGCTTAGGTAGTGGGTCTTTCTTT.

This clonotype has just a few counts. The CDR3 DNA is TGTGCCAGCAGTTACCGGACAGGAGATACGCAGTATTTT. Encoded protein: CASSYRTGDTQYF. The chain joins TRBV6-5 to TRBJ2-3; 7 positions agree with TRBD1. Trimming at V came to 2 bases and at J to 5 bases, leaving 1 base not matched to a gene. Germline CDR1 reads MNHEY; CDR2 reads SVGAGI. There are 13 residues in the CDR3.

This chain's CDR3 is CASSINRNEQFF. The DNA for the CDR3 is TGTGCCAGTAGTATTAATAGGAATGAGCAGTTCTTC. The J gene is TRBJ2-1, the V gene TRBV19; D remains unclear. Between the trimmed V and J ends, which lost 3 bases and 7 bases, there was a span of 7 bases. The length of the CDR3 is 12 residues. Germline-derived CDR1 and CDR2 are LNHDA and SQIVND (reference sequence).

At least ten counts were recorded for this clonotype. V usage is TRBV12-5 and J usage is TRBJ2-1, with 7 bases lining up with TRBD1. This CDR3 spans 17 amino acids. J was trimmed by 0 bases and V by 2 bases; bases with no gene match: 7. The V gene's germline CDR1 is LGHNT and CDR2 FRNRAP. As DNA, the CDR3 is TGTGCTAGTGGTTTGACACTGACAGGGAGCTCCTACAATGAGCAGTTCTTC. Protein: CASGLTLTGSSYNEQFF.

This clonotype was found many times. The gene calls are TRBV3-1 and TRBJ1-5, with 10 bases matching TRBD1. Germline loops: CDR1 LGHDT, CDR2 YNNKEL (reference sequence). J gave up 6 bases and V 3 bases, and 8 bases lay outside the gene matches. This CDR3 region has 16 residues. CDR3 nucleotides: TGTGCCAGCAGCCAGACCGGGACAGGGGACGGTCAGCCCCAGCATTTT. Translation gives CASSQTGTGDGQPQHF.

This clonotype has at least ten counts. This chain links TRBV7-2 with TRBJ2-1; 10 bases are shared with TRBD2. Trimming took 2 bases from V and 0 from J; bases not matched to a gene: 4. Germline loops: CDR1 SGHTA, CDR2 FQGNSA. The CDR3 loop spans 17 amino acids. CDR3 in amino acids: CASSLRLAGPSYNEQFF. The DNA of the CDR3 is TGTGCCAGCAGCTTAAGACTAGCGGGCCCCTCCTACAATGAGCAGTTCTTC.

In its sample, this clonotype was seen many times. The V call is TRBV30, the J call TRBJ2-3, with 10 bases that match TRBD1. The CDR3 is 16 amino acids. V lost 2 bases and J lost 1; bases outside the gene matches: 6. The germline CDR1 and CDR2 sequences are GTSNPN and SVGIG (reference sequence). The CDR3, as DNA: TGTGCCTGGAGTTTGTACGGGACAGGGGGCACAGATACGCAGTATTTT. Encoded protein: CAWSLYGTGGTDTQYF.

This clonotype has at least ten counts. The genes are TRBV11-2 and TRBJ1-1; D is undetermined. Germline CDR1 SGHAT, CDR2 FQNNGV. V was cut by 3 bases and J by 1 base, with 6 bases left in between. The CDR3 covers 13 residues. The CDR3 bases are TGTGCCAGCAGCTTGTTTTCGAACACTGAAGCTTTCTTT. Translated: CASSLFSNTEAFF.

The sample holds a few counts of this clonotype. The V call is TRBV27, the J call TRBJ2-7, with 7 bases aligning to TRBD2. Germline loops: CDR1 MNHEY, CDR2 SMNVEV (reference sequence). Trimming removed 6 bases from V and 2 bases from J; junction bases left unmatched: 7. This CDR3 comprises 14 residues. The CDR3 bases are TGTGCCAGCAGCTCCGGGACTAACCCCTACGAGCAGTACTTC. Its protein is CASSSGTNPYEQYF.

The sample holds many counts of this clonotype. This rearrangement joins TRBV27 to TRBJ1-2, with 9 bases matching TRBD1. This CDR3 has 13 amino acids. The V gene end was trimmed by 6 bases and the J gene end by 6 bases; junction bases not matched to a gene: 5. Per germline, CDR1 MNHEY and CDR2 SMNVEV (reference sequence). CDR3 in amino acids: CASSGQGTHGYTF. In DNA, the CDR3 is TGTGCCAGCAGCGGACAGGGGACCCATGGCTACACCTTC.

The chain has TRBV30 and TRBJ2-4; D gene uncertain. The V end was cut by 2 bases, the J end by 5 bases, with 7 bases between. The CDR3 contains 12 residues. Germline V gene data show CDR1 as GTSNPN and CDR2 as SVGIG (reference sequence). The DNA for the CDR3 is TGTGCCTGGAGTCTCGGACAAAACATTCAGTACTTC. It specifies CAWSLGQNIQYF.

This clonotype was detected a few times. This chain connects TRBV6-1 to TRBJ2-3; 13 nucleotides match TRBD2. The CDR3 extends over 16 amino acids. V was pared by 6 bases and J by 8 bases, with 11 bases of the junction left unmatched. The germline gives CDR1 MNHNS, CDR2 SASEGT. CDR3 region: CASRHILAGGPGTQYF. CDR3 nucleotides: TGTGCCAGCAGACACATACTAGCGGGAGGGCCTGGTACGCAGTATTTT.

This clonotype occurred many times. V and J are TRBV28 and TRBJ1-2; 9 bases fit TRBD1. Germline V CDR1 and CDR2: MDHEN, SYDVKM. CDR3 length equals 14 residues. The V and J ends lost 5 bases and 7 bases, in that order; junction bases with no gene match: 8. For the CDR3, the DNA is TGTGCCAGCAGTCCCGGACAGGGGATGTTTGGCTACACCTTC. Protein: CASSPGQGMFGYTF.

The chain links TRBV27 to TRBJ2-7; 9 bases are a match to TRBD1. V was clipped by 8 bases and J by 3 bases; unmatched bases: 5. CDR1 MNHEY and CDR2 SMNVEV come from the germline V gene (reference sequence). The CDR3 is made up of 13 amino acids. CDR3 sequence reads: CASAAGQGYEQYF. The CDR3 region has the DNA TGTGCCAGCGCCGCGGGACAGGGCTACGAGCAGTACTTC.

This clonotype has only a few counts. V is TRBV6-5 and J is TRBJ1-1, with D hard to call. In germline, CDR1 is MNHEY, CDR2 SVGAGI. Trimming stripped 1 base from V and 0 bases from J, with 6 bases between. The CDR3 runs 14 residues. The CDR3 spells CASSYLKLNTEAFF. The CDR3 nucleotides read TGTGCCAGCAGTTACTTGAAGCTGAACACTGAAGCTTTCTTT.

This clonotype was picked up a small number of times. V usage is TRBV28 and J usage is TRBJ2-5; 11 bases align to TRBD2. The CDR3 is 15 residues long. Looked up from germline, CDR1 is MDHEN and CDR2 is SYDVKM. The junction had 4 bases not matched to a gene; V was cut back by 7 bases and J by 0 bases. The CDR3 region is CASNLAGGNQETQYF. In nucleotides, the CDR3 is TGTGCCAGCAATCTAGCGGGAGGAAACCAAGAGACCCAGTACTTC.

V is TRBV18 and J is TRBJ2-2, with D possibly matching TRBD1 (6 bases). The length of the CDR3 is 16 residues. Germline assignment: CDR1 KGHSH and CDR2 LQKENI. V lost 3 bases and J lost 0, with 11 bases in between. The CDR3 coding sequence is TGTGCCAGCTCACCTTCCGGGACATCGAACACCGGGGAGCTGTTTTTT. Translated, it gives CASSPSGTSNTGELFF. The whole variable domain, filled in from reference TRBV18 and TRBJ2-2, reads NAGVMQNPRHLVRRRGQEARLRCSPMKGHSHVYWYRQLPEEGLKFMVYLQKENIIDESGMPKERFSAEFPKEGPSILRIQQVVRGDSAAYFCASSPSGTSNTGELFFGEGSRLTVL.

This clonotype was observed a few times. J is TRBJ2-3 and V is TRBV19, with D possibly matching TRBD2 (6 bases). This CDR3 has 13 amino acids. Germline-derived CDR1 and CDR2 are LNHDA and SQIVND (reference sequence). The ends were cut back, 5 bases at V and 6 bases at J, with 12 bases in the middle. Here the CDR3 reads CASSVGLLDTQYF. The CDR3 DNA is TGTGCCAGTAGTGTGGGACTCCTTGATACGCAGTATTTT.

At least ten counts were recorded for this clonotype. The CDR3, as DNA: TGTGCCAGCTCACCTCAATCGGCCTACAATGAGCAGTTCTTC. Translated: CASSPQSAYNEQFF. The chain uses TRBV18 and TRBJ2-1; no firm D call. From germline, CDR1 is KGHSH and CDR2 LQKENI. V dropped 3 bases and J dropped 2 bases, with 8 bases sitting between them. This CDR3 contains 14 residues.

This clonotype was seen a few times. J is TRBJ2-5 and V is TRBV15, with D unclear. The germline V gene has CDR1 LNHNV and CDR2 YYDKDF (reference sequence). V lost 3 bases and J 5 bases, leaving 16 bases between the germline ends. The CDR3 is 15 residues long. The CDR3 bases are TGTGCCACCAGCAGTGTAATAGAGGCGAGGGAGACCCAGTACTTC. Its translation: CATSSVIEARETQYF.

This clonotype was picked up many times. CDR3 nucleotides: TGTGCCAGCAGTTACACCCTGAACTCTGGGGCCAACGTCCTGACTTTC. This translates into CASSYTLNSGANVLTF. This chain links TRBV6-5 with TRBJ2-6, with no clear D. V lost 2 bases, J lost 0 bases, and 8 bases lay in between. This CDR3 comprises 16 residues. Per the germline V gene, CDR1 is MNHEY and CDR2 is SVGAGI.

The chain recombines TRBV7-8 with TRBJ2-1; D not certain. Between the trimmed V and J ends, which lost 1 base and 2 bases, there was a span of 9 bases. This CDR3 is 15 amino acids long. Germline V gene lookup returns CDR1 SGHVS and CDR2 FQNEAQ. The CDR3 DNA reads TGTGCCAGCAGCTTAGTCCGCTGGACCTACAATGAGCAGTTCTTC. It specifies CASSLVRWTYNEQFF. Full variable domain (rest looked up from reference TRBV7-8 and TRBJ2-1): GAGVSQSPRYKVAKRGQDVALRCDPISGHVSLFWYQQALGQGPEFLTYFQNEAQLDKSGLPSDRFFAERPEGSVSTLKIQRTQQEDSAVYLCASSLVRWTYNEQFFGPGTRLTVL.

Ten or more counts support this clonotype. CDR3 protein: CASRGWTSGDATRETQYF. CDR3 DNA sequence: TGTGCCAGCAGAGGGTGGACTAGCGGGGATGCCACCAGGGAGACCCAGTACTTC. J is TRBJ2-5 and V is TRBV6-2 or TRBV6-3, with TRBD2 identical over 12 bases. V shed 6 bases and J 5 bases; nucleotides not matched to a gene: 16. The CDR3 length is 18 residues. Per germline, CDR1 MNHEY and CDR2 SVGEGT.

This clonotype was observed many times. CDR3 nucleotide sequence: TGCGCCAGCAGCTCTGAGGGAGGGCCTTGGACCGGGGAGCTGTTTTTT. Translating it yields CASSSEGGPWTGELFF. The chain carries TRBV5-1 and TRBJ2-2; 7 nucleotides agree with TRBD2. J gave up 5 bases and V 3 bases, and 10 bases lay outside the gene matches. There are 16 residues in the CDR3. The germline gives CDR1 SGHRS, CDR2 YFSETQ. The variable domain in full, with the rest retrieved from reference TRBV5-1 and TRBJ2-2, is KAGVTQTPRYLIKTRGQQVTLSCSPISGHRSVSWYQQTPGQGLQFLFEYFSETQRNKGNFPGRFSGRQFSNSRSEMNVSTLELGDSALYLCASSSEGGPWTGELFFGEGSRLTVL.

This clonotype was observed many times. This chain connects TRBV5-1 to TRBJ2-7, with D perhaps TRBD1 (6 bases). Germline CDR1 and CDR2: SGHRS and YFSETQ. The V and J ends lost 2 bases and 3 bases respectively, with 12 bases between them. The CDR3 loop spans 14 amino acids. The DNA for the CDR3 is TGCGCCAGCAGCTTCCTACAGGGTTACTACGAGCAGTACTTC. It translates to CASSFLQGYYEQYF. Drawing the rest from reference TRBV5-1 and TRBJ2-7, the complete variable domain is KAGVTQTPRYLIKTRGQQVTLSCSPISGHRSVSWYQQTPGQGLQFLFEYFSETQRNKGNFPGRFSGRQFSNSRSEMNVSTLELGDSALYLCASSFLQGYYEQYFGPGTRLTVT.

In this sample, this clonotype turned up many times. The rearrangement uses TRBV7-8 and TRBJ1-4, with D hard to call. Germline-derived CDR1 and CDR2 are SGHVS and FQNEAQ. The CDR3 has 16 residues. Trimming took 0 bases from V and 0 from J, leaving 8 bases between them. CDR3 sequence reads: CASSLAWQSTNEKLFF. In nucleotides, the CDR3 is TGTGCCAGCAGCTTAGCCTGGCAGTCAACTAATGAAAAACTGTTTTTT.

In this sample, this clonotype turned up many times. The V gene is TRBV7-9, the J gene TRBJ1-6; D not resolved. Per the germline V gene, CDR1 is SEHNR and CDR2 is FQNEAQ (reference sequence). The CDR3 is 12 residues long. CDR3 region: CASTPLGSPLHF. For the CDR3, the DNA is TGTGCTTCGACCCCCCTGGGTTCACCCCTCCACTTT.